The following is a T cell receptor beta chain sequence with its context. The data originate from a study of control samples from healthy donors and cancer patients. The method was immunoSEQ multiplex PCR; TCRdb's version includes in-frame clones alone and lacks a portion of them. The table records 200,000 to 250,000 clones, roughly 94% of them present only once. V was trimmed by 6 bases and J by 3 bases, leaving 14 bases between them. This CDR3 region has 15 residues. Germline CDR1 is SGHVS and CDR2 is FQNEAQ. This clonotype was obtained from a man in his fifties in good health. The specimen was blood. The gene calls are TRBV7-8 and TRBJ2-2; either TRBD1 or TRBD2 may fit D (6 bases each). The CDR3 bases are TGTGCCAGCAGTCTTAGGGGGGCCTACACCGGGGAGCTGTTTTTT. It yields the protein CASSLRGAYTGELFF. Based on the CDR3 plus reference TRBV7-8 and TRBJ2-2, the full variable domain is GAGVSQSPRYKVAKRGQDVALRCDPISGHVSLFWYQQALGQGPEFLTYFQNEAQLDKSGLPSDRFFAERPEGSVSTLKIQRTQQEDSAVYLCASSLRGAYTGELFFGEGSRLTVL.